This is a list of T cell receptor beta chains from one sample in a study of molecular identifiers for immune sequencing clone quantification. In TCRdb, the PCR reads were re-called with MiXCR into one record per CDR3 protein. The table includes about 330,000 distinct CDR3 sequences, 24% detected once. The sample taken for sequencing was naive CD8+ T cells from blood, with Jurkat cell RNA spiked in. Receptors were obtained from a human donor in good health. Some libraries in this study had Jurkat cell RNA spiked in. Both conserved end residues are trimmed from each CDR3.

>TRBJ2-3|TRBV14
ASRQVPGGPDTQY
>TRBJ1-1|TRBV5-1
ASSLGQGPTEAF
>TRBJ2-5|TRBV5-1
ASSLTSRPEETQY
>TRBJ2-5|TRBV18
ASTHIKEETQY
>TRBJ2-3|TRBV30
AWRLLTDTQY
>TRBJ2-2|TRBV9
ASSWSYTGELF
>TRBJ2-3|TRBV25-1
ASSEGGTSYDTQY
>TRBJ2-3|TRBV20-1
SARNQNLNRY
>TRBJ2-7|TRBV27
ASSLIGQIPYEQY
>TRBJ1-5|TRBV28
ASEKTQGFLYQPQH
>TRBJ2-3|TRBV9
ASSVLTDPRGDTQY
>TRBJ2-1|TRBV29-1
SVESTSGPLDEQF
>TRBJ1-4|TRBV29-1
SARRGEKLF
>TRBJ2-7|TRBV19
ASSPGKTYEQY
>TRBJ2-6|TRBV4-3
ASSQGHGVGANVLT
>TRBJ2-7|TRBV30
AWSRRTGVGEQY
>TRBJ1-2|TRBV13
ASSTGQNNYGYT
>TRBJ2-7|TRBV7-9
ASSSPEPGQPAGYEQY
>TRBJ2-7|TRBV30
AWSPPRDPIPLGEQY
>TRBJ2-4|TRBV5-1
ASSLVTGLDIQY
>TRBJ2-2|TRBV12-3/TRBV12-4
ASTLVNTGELF
>TRBJ1-1|TRBV5-4
ASSPRDRVTEAF
>TRBJ2-3|TRBV27
ASTLSGPSTDTQY
>TRBJ1-6|TRBV27
ASSFIPLVSSYNSPLH
>TRBJ1-2|TRBV4-3
ASSQDRGTDYGYT
>TRBJ1-5|TRBV7-2
ASSLVGPREGDQPQH
>TRBJ1-2|TRBV6-5
ASSLDLGSYT
>TRBJ2-3|TRBV7-2
ASSLAPLRDTQY
>TRBJ1-1|TRBV29-1
SVDSTNTEAF
>TRBJ2-1|TRBV4-1
ASTGEGYNEQF
>TRBJ2-1|TRBV12-3/TRBV12-4
ASSDRQVSSYSEQF
>TRBJ2-5|TRBV7-9
ASSPLARYQETQY
>TRBJ2-3|TRBV12-3/TRBV12-4
ASKAAYVETQY
>TRBJ1-1|TRBV12-3/TRBV12-4
ASSFGWGLSTEAF
>TRBJ2-2|TRBV7-9
ASSPDRSGELF
>TRBJ2-1|TRBV12-3/TRBV12-4
ASSPLAGGDFNEQF
>TRBJ2-1|TRBV7-9
ASSPPGGSPVEF
>TRBJ1-1|TRBV7-9
ASSPDIMAF
>TRBJ1-5|TRBV2
ASRTFMDGRGEPQH
>TRBJ2-7|TRBV10-2
ASSESVYQSQGLEQY
>TRBJ1-1|TRBV30
AWSDIGQGRTEAF
>TRBJ2-5|TRBV6-2/TRBV6-3
ASSTGTLKAPQY
>TRBJ1-5|TRBV28
ASSVDSPNQPQH
>TRBJ2-7|TRBV6-5
AVGQGHEQY
>TRBJ1-1|TRBV11-2
DSSLEVRLNAEAF
>TRBJ2-5|TRBV28
ASSLLAVGLETQY
>TRBJ2-7|TRBV6-5
ASSFGQGNGYEQY
>TRBJ2-6|TRBV7-9
ASSFQGWQGGSGANVLT
>TRBJ1-3|TRBV4-1
ASSQGPRDSGNTIY
>TRBJ2-5|TRBV10-2
ASSDTGGTQETQY
>TRBJ2-5|TRBV4-3
ASSQDRVETQY
>TRBJ2-3|TRBV20-1
SARDSDGISDTQY
>TRBJ2-7|TRBV20-1
SARVIYEQY
>TRBJ2-1|TRBV7-3
ASSFDNYNEQF
>TRBJ2-7|TRBV27
ASSSDPGSAYEQY